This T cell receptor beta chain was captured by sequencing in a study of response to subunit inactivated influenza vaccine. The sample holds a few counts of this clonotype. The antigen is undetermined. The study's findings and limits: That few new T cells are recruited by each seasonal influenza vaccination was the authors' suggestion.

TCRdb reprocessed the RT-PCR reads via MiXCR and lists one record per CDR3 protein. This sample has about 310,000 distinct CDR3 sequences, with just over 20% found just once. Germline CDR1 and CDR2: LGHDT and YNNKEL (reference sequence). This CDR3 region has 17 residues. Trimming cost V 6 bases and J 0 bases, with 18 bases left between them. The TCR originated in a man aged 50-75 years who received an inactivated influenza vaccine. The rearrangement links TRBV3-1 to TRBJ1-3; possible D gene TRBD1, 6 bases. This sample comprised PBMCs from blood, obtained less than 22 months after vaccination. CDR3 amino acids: CASRSSFQGISGNTIYF. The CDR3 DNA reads TGTGCCAGCAGATCAAGTTTCCAGGGGATCTCTGGAAACACCATATATTTT.